The 17 T cell receptor beta chains in this list originate from one sample, sequenced in a study of T cells in tuberculosis (dated by TCRdb to about 2018). The library was produced with the immunoSEQ multiplex PCR assay. The source is immuneACCESS, and TCRdb retained only in-frame sequences with V and J called. Part of the clones is not carried over; for the studies checked, unresolved V genes explain less than half of this, and the remainder is unexplained. The sample contains 25,000 to 35,000 clones, around 92% of them found a single time. The top ten clonotypes cover 5.5% to 8% of the sample. Explained via the paper, the time point label denotes: new active TB diagnosis, blood taken before or within 7 days of starting treatment. The sample was PBMCs, taken at tuberculosis diagnosis. The receptors here all came from an adult with tuberculosis.

This sequence joins TRBV14 and TRBJ2-1; D might be TRBD2 (5 bases). Between the trimmed V and J ends, which lost 1 base and 7 bases, there was a span of 14 bases. CDR1 is SGHDN and CDR2 is FVKESK in the germline V gene. The CDR3 covers 15 residues. The CDR3 DNA is TGTGCCAGCAGCCAAGGCGAGGGCCCCCTGAATGAGCAGTTCTTC. The encoded protein is CASSQGEGPLNEQFF.

This sequence joins TRBV6-5 and TRBJ1-2; TRBD1 aligns across 7 bases. Germline V gene sequence: CDR1 MNHEY, CDR2 SVGAGI. V lost 6 bases to trimming and J lost 0 bases; unmatched junction nucleotides: 7. The CDR3 is made up of 15 amino acids. CDR3 DNA: TGTGCCAGCAGACCAGGGGGGTCAGCTAACTATGGCTACACCTTC. It yields the protein CASRPGGSANYGYTF.

The V call is TRBV29-1, the J call TRBJ1-1; 7 bases line up with TRBD1. In germline, CDR1 is SQVTM, CDR2 ANQGSEA. Germline trimming cut 7 bases from V and 2 bases from J; bases unmatched to any gene: 7. CDR3 size: 13 residues. The DNA of the CDR3 is TGCAGCGGGATGGGACAGATTAACACTGAAGCTTTCTTT. It translates to CSGMGQINTEAFF.

The table lists this clone with a few counts. J is TRBJ2-7 and V is TRBV27; 8 bases match TRBD1. The CDR3 spans 13 residues. Germline trimming cut 5 bases from V and 6 bases from J; bases unmatched to any gene: 6. Germline loops: CDR1 MNHEY, CDR2 SMNVEV (reference sequence). CDR3 sequence reads: CASSGTGPSEQYF. CDR3 nucleotide sequence: TGTGCCAGCAGTGGGACAGGTCCCTCCGAGCAGTACTTC.

V usage is TRBV4-2 and J usage is TRBJ2-2, with D possibly TRBD1 on 5 matching bases. The CDR3 totals 16 residues. Germline V gene lookup returns CDR1 LGHNA and CDR2 YNFKEQ. V was clipped by 0 bases and J by 7 bases, with 15 bases between them. The DNA of the CDR3 is TGTGCCAGCAGCCAAGATAGGGTTGTAGGGGTCGGGGAGCTGTTTTTT. Encoded protein: CASSQDRVVGVGELFF.

A single count supports this clone. This rearrangement joins TRBV5-8 to TRBJ2-1; 11 positions match TRBD2. This CDR3 has 13 amino acids. Germline CDR1 and CDR2: SGHTS and YDEGEE. V gave up 8 bases and J gave up 10 bases; unmatched junction bases: 8. The CDR3, as DNA: TGTGCCAGGAATAGCGGGAGGGCCGGGGAGCAGTTCTTC. It encodes CARNSGRAGEQFF.

The rearrangement uses TRBV20-1 and TRBJ2-1, with a possible D match to TRBD2 (5 bases). The CDR3 sequence is 11 residues long. Germline assignment: CDR1 DFQATT and CDR2 SNEGSKA (reference sequence). Deletions cut 6 bases from V and 10 bases from J, with 13 bases between. In DNA, the CDR3 is TGCAGTGCCAACCTCCCTAGCGAGCAGTTCTTC. Its translation: CSANLPSEQFF.

This chain connects TRBV19 to TRBJ2-1; TRBD2 is a possible D gene (6 bases). CDR3 size: 14 residues. Germline-derived CDR1 and CDR2 are LNHDA and SQIVND (reference sequence). V dropped 4 bases and J dropped 7 bases, with 14 bases sitting between them. CDR3 DNA sequence: TGTGCCAGTAGTAACCCAGGGAGGCTGAATGAGCAGTTCTTC. Protein product: CASSNPGRLNEQFF.

The chain couples TRBV2 to TRBJ1-5; D unclear. CDR3 size: 12 residues. CDR1 is SNHLY and CDR2 is FYNNEI in the germline V gene. The V gene lost 3 bases and the J gene lost 7 bases, with 7 bases spanning the gap. CDR3 bases: TGTGCCAGCAGTGACAGGTTCCAGCCCCAGCATTTT. It is translated as CASSDRFQPQHF.

The CDR3 reads CASSSNLAGNTIYF. The CDR3, as DNA: TGTGCCAGCAGCTCTAATTTAGCCGGAAACACCATATATTTT. V is TRBV27 and J is TRBJ1-3; D is uncertain. The CDR3 is 14 residues long. Looked up from germline, CDR1 is MNHEY and CDR2 is SMNVEV (reference sequence). V gave up 6 bases and J gave up 4 bases, with 13 bases separating them.

V and J are TRBV5-1 and TRBJ2-3; D unresolved. Trimming cost V 4 bases and J 6 bases, with 18 bases left between them. This CDR3 is built from 15 residues. Germline CDR1 SGHRS, CDR2 YFSETQ. The CDR3 bases are TGCGCCAGCAGCCAGGAAGGCCCCTGGCCGGATACGCAGTATTTT. It translates to CASSQEGPWPDTQYF.

The gene calls are TRBV28 and TRBJ1-5; no clear D. This CDR3 is built from 14 residues. Trimming shortened V by 1 base and J by 4 bases, and 8 bases separated the two germline ends. Germline loops: CDR1 MDHEN, CDR2 SYDVKM. The CDR3 here is CASSLSDFNQPQHF. CDR3 coding DNA: TGTGCCAGCAGTTTATCTGACTTTAATCAGCCCCAGCATTTT.

The CDR3 reads CASSPVGQTNTGELFF. In DNA form, the CDR3 reads TGTGCCAGCAGCCCGGTCGGACAGACGAACACCGGGGAGCTGTTTTTT. The rearrangement joins TRBV4-2 to TRBJ2-2, with D possibly being TRBD1 (6 bases). Germline assignment: CDR1 LGHNA and CDR2 YNFKEQ. The CDR3 contains 16 residues. V was trimmed by 4 bases and J by 0 bases, leaving 12 bases between them.

The rearrangement links TRBV6-1 to TRBJ2-7, with 9 bases that match TRBD1. This CDR3 has 14 amino acids. Germline V lookup: CDR1 MNHNS, CDR2 SASEGT. Trimming cost V 6 bases and J 2 bases; bases outside gene matches: 5. CDR3 residues: CASRGYRGPYEQYF. CDR3 coding DNA: TGTGCCAGCAGGGGATACAGGGGGCCCTACGAGCAGTACTTC.

The chain has TRBV7-8 and TRBJ2-7; D perhaps matches TRBD1 (5 bases). V lost 5 bases to trimming and J lost 3 bases, with 17 bases between them. This CDR3 comprises 15 residues. Germline assignment: CDR1 SGHVS and CDR2 FQNEAQ. As DNA, the CDR3 is TGTGCCAGCAGCCTACAGGACCGTACGGGCTACGAGCAGTACTTC. It codes for CASSLQDRTGYEQYF.

The rearrangement joins TRBV19 to TRBJ2-7, with a tentative D call TRBD1 (5 bases). V was trimmed by 3 bases and J by 7 bases, leaving 13 bases between them. The CDR3 sequence is 13 residues long. Germline V gene lookup returns CDR1 LNHDA and CDR2 SQIVND (reference sequence). In DNA form, the CDR3 reads TGTGCCAGTAGTATGGGGCAGCCATGGGAGCAGTACTTC. It encodes CASSMGQPWEQYF.

This chain joins TRBV9 and TRBJ2-1, with 11 bases identical to TRBD2. CDR3 size: 17 residues. Looked up from germline, CDR1 is SGDLS and CDR2 is YYNGEE. V lost 3 bases, J lost 0 bases, and 5 bases stayed unmatched. DNA of the CDR3: TGTGCCAGCAGCGGCCGACTAGCGGGAAGCTCCTACAATGAGCAGTTCTTC. Translated, it gives CASSGRLAGSSYNEQFF. Combining the CDR3 with reference TRBV9 and TRBJ2-1 gives the whole variable domain DSGVTQTPKHLITATGQRVTLRCSPRSGDLSVYWYQQSLDQGLQFLIQYYNGEERAKGNILERFSAQQFPDLHSELNLSSLELGDSALYFCASSGRLAGSSYNEQFFGPGTRLTVL.